These 24 T cell receptor delta chains share one sample of origin, sequenced in a study of gamma-delta chains in newborns, infants, children. TCRdb reran clone calling via CATT on the reads. The sample shows 13,000 to 15,000 delta-chain clones, about 7% of them seen only once. Sequencing input: blood. Receptors were obtained from a child who was a newborn, infant or young child, either healthy, febrile or measles-vaccinated (not recorded which).

Comment on this clone: A read error may be the cause here, since a much bigger clone is one base away. This CDR3 is also generated by other DNA sequences in the sample. The chain has TRDV2 and TRDJ2, with TRDD3 matching 11 bases. Per the germline V gene, CDR1 is GEAIGNYY and CDR2 is EKD. This CDR3 has 17 amino acids. The CDR3 here is CACDTVGGYALTAQLFF. Here the CDR3 DNA reads TGTGCCTGTGACACCGTTGGGGGATACGCTTTGACAGCACAGCTCTTCTTT.

This clone rates as medium-sized. The chain couples TRDV2 to TRDJ3, with D possibly TRDD3 on 6 matching bases. With 0 bases removed from V and 3 bases from J, the gap between germline ends came to 11 bases. The CDR3 spans 17 residues. Per germline, CDR1 GEAIGNYY and CDR2 EKD. CDR3: CACDTVGGRWDTRQMFF. The CDR3 DNA follows: TGTGCCTGTGACACCGTTGGGGGTCGCTGGGACACCCGACAGATGTTTTTC.

In this sample, this clone turned up a few times. Germline and junction disagree at one end, which may indicate a read error. Other DNA sequences in the same sample also yield this CDR3. The rearrangement joins TRDV2 to TRDJ3; perhaps TRDD3 as D (6 bases). The CDR3 sequence is 20 residues long. Germline V gene lookup returns CDR1 GEAIGNYY and CDR2 EKD. CDR3 amino acids: CACDTVGAGVLSWDTRQMFF. The CDR3 region has the DNA TGTGCCTGTGACACCGTAGGGGCTGGGGTCCTCTCCTGGGACACCCGCCAGATGTTTTTC.

The J gene is TRDJ1, the V gene TRDV2, with a possible D match to TRDD3 (5 bases). V lost 3 bases to trimming and J lost 0 bases, with 10 bases between them. The germline V gene has CDR1 GEAIGNYY and CDR2 EKD. The CDR3 is 14 amino acids. The CDR3 DNA reads as TGTGCCTGTGACTTTTGGGGCTACACCGATAAACTCATCTTT. Encoded protein: CACDFWGYTDKLIF.

This clone was seen a handful of times. The same CDR3 is also encoded by other DNA sequences in this sample. The rearrangement joins TRDV2 to TRDJ3, with 11 nucleotides matching TRDD3. The CDR3 has 20 residues. The germline V gene has CDR1 GEAIGNYY and CDR2 EKD. V lost 3 bases and J lost 0; bases outside the gene matches: 9. CDR3 nucleotides: TGTGCCTGTGACCCATTATTGGGGGATACGCGCTCCTGGGACACCCGACAGATGTTTTTC. It is translated as CACDPLLGDTRSWDTRQMFF.

This clone was detected only a few times. This rearrangement joins TRDV2 to TRDJ3, with TRDD3 identical over 11 bases. V was pared by 0 bases and J by 0 bases, with 9 bases of the junction left unmatched. The CDR3 contains 21 residues. CDR1 and CDR2 from the germline V gene are GEAIGNYY and EKD. This chain's CDR3 is CACDTVVGDTPFSWDTRQMFF. CDR3 coding DNA: TGTGCCTGTGACACCGTGGTGGGGGATACGCCCTTCTCCTGGGACACCCGACAGATGTTTTTC.

Many counts were recorded for this clone. V usage is TRDV2 and J usage is TRDJ2; 9 nucleotides align to TRDD3. With 3 bases clipped from V and 8 bases from J, the junction kept 15 bases outside the gene matches. This CDR3 has 17 amino acids. Germline V CDR1 and CDR2: GEAIGNYY, EKD. The CDR3 protein is CACDELWGMSRHAQLFF. CDR3 nucleotide sequence: TGTGCCTGTGACGAACTCTGGGGGATGTCACGACATGCACAACTCTTCTTT.

This clone turned up a few times. One junction end does not reproduce the germline sequence, and a read error may be involved. The gene calls are TRDV2 and TRDJ3, with 7 bases that match TRDD3. The CDR3 covers 17 residues. Germline V CDR1 and CDR2: GEAIGNYY, EKD. The CDR3 DNA sequence: TGTGCCTGTGACACCTGGGGGACCGCCTGGGACTCCCGACAGATGTTTTTC. This sequence encodes CACDTWGTAWDSRQMFF.

This clone showed up just a few times. This rearrangement joins TRDV2 to TRDJ3; 9 bases fit TRDD3. The CDR3 sequence is 21 residues long. After removal of 1 base from V and 2 bases from J, the junction contained 14 bases not matched to a gene. The germline gives CDR1 GEAIGNYY, CDR2 EKD. CDR3 nucleotides: TGTGCCTGTGACACGGGCTTTACTGGGGGAATCGTCACCTGGGACACCCGACAGATGTTTTTC. Its translation is CACDTGFTGGIVTWDTRQMFF.

This clone was detected only a few times. The listed TCRdb protein conflicts with the DNA translation at residue 11, and the protein shown is translated directly from the DNA. The chain combines TRDV2 with TRDJ1, with 9 positions matching TRDD3. Germline lookup yields CDR1 GEAIGNYY and CDR2 EKD. The CDR3 length is 19 residues. V lost 0 bases and J lost 0; bases outside the gene matches: 13. The CDR3, as DNA: TGTGCCTGTGACACCGTAGGGCTGGGGGATTCGCGAAACACCGATAAACTCATCTTT. This codes for CACDTVGLGDSRNTDKLIF.

This clone was found many times. The sample contains more than one DNA sequence encoding this CDR3. The rearrangement joins TRDV2 to TRDJ3, with 7 bases lining up with TRDD3. Germline-derived CDR1 and CDR2 are GEAIGNYY and EKD. The CDR3 has 16 amino acids. Trimming at V came to 1 base and at J to 1 base, leaving 0 bases not matched to a gene. CDR3: CACDTGGSWDTRQMFF. The CDR3 DNA reads as TGTGCCTGTGACACTGGGGGATCCTGGGACACCCGACAGATGTTTTTC.

To note about this clone: The same CDR3 can be traced to other DNA sequences in this sample. The chain is built from TRDV2 and TRDJ3, with D tentatively TRDD3 (6 bases). CDR3 length: 19 residues. Between the trimmed V and J ends, which lost 0 bases and 0 bases, there was a span of 14 bases. Germline V gene sequence: CDR1 GEAIGNYY, CDR2 EKD. The CDR3 coding sequence is TGTGCCTGTGACACCTGGGGGTTGCCTAGCTCCTGGGACACCCGACAGATGTTTTTC. Its protein is CACDTWGLPSSWDTRQMFF.

This clone was seen at least ten times. Other DNA sequences of this sample code for an identical CDR3. V usage is TRDV2 and J usage is TRDJ2, with TRDD3 matching 7 bases. The V gene's germline CDR1 is GEAIGNYY and CDR2 EKD. The CDR3 is 14 amino acids. The junction had 3 bases not matched to a gene; V was cut back by 3 bases and J by 3 bases. The CDR3 bases are TGTGCCTGTGACTCTTGGGGGATGACAGCACAACTCTTCTTT. Translated, it gives CACDSWGMTAQLFF.

The V and J genes are TRDV2 and TRDJ1; 11 bases align to TRDD3. There are 15 residues in the CDR3. Germline V CDR1 and CDR2: GEAIGNYY, EKD. The V gene end was trimmed by 0 bases and the J gene end by 4 bases; junction bases not matched to a gene: 3. CDR3 residues: CACDTWGIRIDKLIF. DNA of the CDR3: TGTGCCTGTGACACCTGGGGGATACGTATCGATAAACTCATCTTT.

The rearrangement uses TRDV2 and TRDJ3; 9 bases fit TRDD3. Per the germline V gene, CDR1 is GEAIGNYY and CDR2 is EKD. This CDR3 is 19 amino acids long. Losses at the gene ends were 0 bases for V and 2 bases for J; bases not matched to a gene: 7. CDR3 loop: CACDTWGIKVTWDTRQMFF. The CDR3 DNA sequence: TGTGCCTGTGACACCTGGGGGATAAAGGTAACCTGGGACACCCGACAGATGTTTTTC.

Details on this clone: It is likely a read error: a sequence one base away is far more abundant. This specimen includes other DNA sequences encoding the same CDR3. This chain's CDR3 is CACDTWDTRQMFF. CDR3 DNA sequence: TGTGCCTGTGACACCTGGGACACTCGACAGATGTTTTTC. V and J are TRDV2 and TRDJ3; D ambiguous. This CDR3 has 13 residues. Germline V gene data show CDR1 as GEAIGNYY and CDR2 as EKD.

About this clone: Other DNA sequences of this sample code for an identical CDR3. The J gene is TRDJ3, the V gene TRDV2, with 8 bases identical to TRDD3. The CDR3 is made up of 17 amino acids. Per the germline V gene, CDR1 is GEAIGNYY and CDR2 is EKD. J gave up 2 bases and V 1 base, and 3 bases lay outside the gene matches. Here the CDR3 reads CACDTAGDTWDTRQMFF. CDR3 coding DNA: TGTGCCTGTGACACGGCGGGGGATACCTGGGACACCCGACAGATGTTTTTC.

The chain is built from TRDV2 and TRDJ3; 8 bases agree with TRDD3. The CDR3 contains 18 residues. The ends lost 1 base at V and 2 bases at J; junction bases unmatched: 6. CDR1 and CDR2 (germline): GEAIGNYY, EKD. CDR3 region: CACDTAGGRTWDTRQMFF. For the CDR3, the DNA is TGTGCCTGTGACACGGCTGGGGGAAGGACCTGGGACACCCGACAGATGTTTTTC.

On this clone itself: This DNA translates differently at residue 3 from the TCRdb protein, which is that of a much larger clone; a read error is likely, and the protein shown is the DNA's own translation. This rearrangement joins TRDV2 to TRDJ3; 9 positions match TRDD3. Germline CDR1 reads GEAIGNYY; CDR2 reads EKD. The CDR3 has 16 amino acids. As DNA, the CDR3 is TGTGCCCGTGACATACTGGGGGACTGGGACACCCGACAGATGTTTTTC. The encoded protein is CARDILGDWDTRQMFF.

As concerns this clone: This sample also contains other DNA sequences that code for the same CDR3. The rearrangement links TRDV2 to TRDJ2, with 11 nucleotides matching TRDD3. Germline V CDR1 and CDR2: GEAIGNYY, EKD. The CDR3 extends over 15 amino acids. J gave up 4 bases and V 4 bases, and 4 bases lay outside the gene matches. This chain's CDR3 is CACDLLGDTTAQLFF. In DNA form, the CDR3 reads TGTGCCTGTGATCTTCTGGGGGATACGACAGCACAACTCTTCTTT.

This clone turned up a few times. TCRdb lists the protein of a much larger clone for this DNA, which differs at residue 13, so this is likely a read error; the protein given here is translated from the DNA itself. Other DNA sequences in the same sample also yield this CDR3. The chain couples TRDV2 to TRDJ3; TRDD3 aligns across 11 bases. CDR3 length: 18 amino acids. Germline assignment: CDR1 GEAIGNYY and CDR2 EKD. The CDR3 here is CACDTGGYASWDARQMFF. CDR3 nucleotides: TGTGCCTGTGACACTGGGGGATACGCGTCCTGGGACGCCCGACAGATGTTTTTC.

As for this clone: The sample has other DNA sequences that encode this CDR3 too. J is TRDJ3 and V is TRDV2, with 13 bases aligning to TRDD3. Germline CDR1 and CDR2: GEAIGNYY and EKD. Trimming at V came to 2 bases and at J to 0 bases, leaving 6 bases not matched to a gene. The CDR3 has 20 amino acids. The CDR3 DNA follows: TGTGCCTGTGACAGTACTGGGGGATACGCCAGCTCCTGGGACACCCGACAGATGTTTTTC. This translates into CACDSTGGYASSWDTRQMFF.

With respect to this clone: TCRdb shows a much larger clone's protein in place of this DNA's translation, and the two differ at residue 3, likely through a read error; the protein shown is translated from the DNA. This rearrangement joins TRDV2 to TRDJ3; tentatively, D is TRDD3 (6 bases). The CDR3 is made up of 14 amino acids. V was pared by 9 bases and J by 0 bases, with 8 bases between. CDR1 GEAIGNYY and CDR2 EKD come from the germline V gene. The CDR3 spells CARGGSWDTRQMFF. The CDR3 region has the DNA TGTGCCCGTGGGGGCTCCTGGGACACCCGACAGATGTTTTTC.

This chain's CDR3 is CACDTGLGSEFMSSWDTRQMFF. The CDR3 nucleotides read TGTGCCTGTGACACCGGTCTGGGATCCGAATTTATGAGCTCCTGGGACACCCGACAGATGTTTTTC. The chain has TRDV2 and TRDJ3; weak D call: TRDD3 (5 bases). Germline loops: CDR1 GEAIGNYY, CDR2 EKD. The CDR3 runs to 22 residues. Trimming removed 0 bases from V and 0 bases from J, with 23 bases in between.